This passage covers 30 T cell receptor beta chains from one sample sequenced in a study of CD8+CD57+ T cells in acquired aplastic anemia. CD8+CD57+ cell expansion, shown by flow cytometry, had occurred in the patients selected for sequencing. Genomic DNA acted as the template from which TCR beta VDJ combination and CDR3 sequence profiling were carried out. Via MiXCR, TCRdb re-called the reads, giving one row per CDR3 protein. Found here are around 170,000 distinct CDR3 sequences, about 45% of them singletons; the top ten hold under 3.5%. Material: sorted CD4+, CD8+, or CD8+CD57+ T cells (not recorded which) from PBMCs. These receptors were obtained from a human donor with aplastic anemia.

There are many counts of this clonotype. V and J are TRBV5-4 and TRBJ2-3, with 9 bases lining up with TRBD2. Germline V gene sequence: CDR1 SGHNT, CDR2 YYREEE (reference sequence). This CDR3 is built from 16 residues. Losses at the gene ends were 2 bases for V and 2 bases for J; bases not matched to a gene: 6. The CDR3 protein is CASSLLTSGITDTQYF. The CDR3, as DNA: TGTGCCAGCAGCTTATTGACTAGCGGAATCACAGATACGCAGTATTTT.

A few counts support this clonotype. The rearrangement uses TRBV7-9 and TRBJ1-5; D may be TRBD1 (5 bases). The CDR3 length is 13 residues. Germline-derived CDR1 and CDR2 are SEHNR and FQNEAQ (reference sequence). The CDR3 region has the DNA TGTGCTTCCGGGGGGGGTAGCAATCAGCCCCAGCATTTT. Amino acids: CASGGGSNQPQHF.

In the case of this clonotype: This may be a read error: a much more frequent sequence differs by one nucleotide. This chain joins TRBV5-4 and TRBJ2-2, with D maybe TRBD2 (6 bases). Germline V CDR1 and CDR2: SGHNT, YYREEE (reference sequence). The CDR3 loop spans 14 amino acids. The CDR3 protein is CASSYTRNTGGLFF. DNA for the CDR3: TGTGCCAGCAGCTATACACGGAACACCGGGGGGCTGTTTTTT.

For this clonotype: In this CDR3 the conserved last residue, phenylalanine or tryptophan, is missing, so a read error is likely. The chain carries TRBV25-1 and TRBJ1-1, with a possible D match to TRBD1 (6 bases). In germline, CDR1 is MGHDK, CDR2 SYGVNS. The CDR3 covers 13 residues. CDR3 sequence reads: CASIPRGDTEAFL. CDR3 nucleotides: TGTGCCAGCATTCCCAGGGGCGACACCGAAGCTTTCCTT.

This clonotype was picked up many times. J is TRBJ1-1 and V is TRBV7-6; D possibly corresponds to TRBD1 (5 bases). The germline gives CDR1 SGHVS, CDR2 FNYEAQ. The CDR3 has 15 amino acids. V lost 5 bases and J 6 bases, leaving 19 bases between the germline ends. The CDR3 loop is CASSLKSVMGPEAFF. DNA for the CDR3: TGTGCCAGCAGCCTGAAGTCAGTCATGGGACCTGAAGCTTTCTTT.

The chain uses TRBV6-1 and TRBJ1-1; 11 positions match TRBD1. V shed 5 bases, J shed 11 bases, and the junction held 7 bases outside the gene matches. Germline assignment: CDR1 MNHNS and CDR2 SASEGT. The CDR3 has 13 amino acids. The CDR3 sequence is CASSIGQGASAFF. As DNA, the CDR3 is TGTGCCAGCAGTATTGGACAGGGGGCGTCTGCTTTCTTT.

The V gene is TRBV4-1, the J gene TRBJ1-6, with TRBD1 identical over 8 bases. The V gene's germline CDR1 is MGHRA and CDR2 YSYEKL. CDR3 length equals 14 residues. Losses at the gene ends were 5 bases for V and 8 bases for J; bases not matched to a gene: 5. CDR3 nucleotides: TGCGCCAGCAGCTTACAGGGGGAACATTCACCCCTCCACTTT. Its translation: CASSLQGEHSPLHF.

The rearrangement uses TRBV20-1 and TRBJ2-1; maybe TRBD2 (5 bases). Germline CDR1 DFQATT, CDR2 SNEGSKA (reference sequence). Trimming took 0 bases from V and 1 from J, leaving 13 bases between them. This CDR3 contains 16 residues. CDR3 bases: TGCAGTGCTAGAGATGCAGCTAGCTGGTCCTACAATGAGCAGTTCTTC. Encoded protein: CSARDAASWSYNEQFF.

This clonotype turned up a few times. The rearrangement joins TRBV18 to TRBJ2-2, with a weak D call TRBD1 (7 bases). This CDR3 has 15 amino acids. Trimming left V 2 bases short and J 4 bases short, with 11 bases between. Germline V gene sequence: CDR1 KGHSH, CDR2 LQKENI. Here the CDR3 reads CASSPAGGGTGELFF. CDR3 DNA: TGTGCCAGCTCACCAGCAGGGGGAGGCACCGGGGAGCTGTTTTTT.

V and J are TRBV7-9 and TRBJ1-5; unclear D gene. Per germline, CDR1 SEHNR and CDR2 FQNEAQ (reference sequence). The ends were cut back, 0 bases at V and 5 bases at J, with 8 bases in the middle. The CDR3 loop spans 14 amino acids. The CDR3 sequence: CASSLAGSDQPQHF. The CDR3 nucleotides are TGTGCCAGCAGCTTAGCGGGGAGCGATCAGCCCCAGCATTTT.

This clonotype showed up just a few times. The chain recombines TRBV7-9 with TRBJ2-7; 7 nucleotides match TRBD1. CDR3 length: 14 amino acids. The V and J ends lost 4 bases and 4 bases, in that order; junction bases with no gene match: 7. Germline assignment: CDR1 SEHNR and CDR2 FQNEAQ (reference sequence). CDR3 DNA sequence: TGTGCCAGCAGCTCGTACAGGGGTTTTTACGAGCAGTACGTC. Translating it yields CASSSYRGFYEQYV.

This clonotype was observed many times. The CDR3 sequence is CSARLGSQGNYGYTF. CDR3 nucleotide sequence: TGCAGTGCTAGACTAGGGTCCCAGGGGAACTATGGCTACACCTTC. This sequence joins TRBV20-1 and TRBJ1-2, with TRBD1 as a possible D gene (6 bases). CDR1 is DFQATT and CDR2 is SNEGSKA in the germline V gene (reference sequence). V dropped 2 bases and J dropped 2 bases, with 15 bases sitting between them. CDR3 length: 15 amino acids.

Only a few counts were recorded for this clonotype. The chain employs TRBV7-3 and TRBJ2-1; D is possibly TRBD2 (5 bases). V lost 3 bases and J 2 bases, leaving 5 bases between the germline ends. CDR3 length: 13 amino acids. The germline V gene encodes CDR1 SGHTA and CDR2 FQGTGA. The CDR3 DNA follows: TGTGCCAGCAGCTTCGGGACCTACAATGAGCAGTTCTTC. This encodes CASSFGTYNEQFF.

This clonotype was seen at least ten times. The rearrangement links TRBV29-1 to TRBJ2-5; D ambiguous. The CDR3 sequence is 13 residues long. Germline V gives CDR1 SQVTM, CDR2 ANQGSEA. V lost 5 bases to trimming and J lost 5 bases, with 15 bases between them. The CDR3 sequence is CSVKVNSWETQYF. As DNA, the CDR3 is TGCAGCGTTAAGGTGAACAGCTGGGAGACCCAGTACTTC.

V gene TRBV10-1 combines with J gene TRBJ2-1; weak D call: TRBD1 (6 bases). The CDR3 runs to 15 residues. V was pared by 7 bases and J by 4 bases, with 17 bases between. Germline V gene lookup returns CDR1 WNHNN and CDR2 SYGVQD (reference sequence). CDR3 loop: CASTPGAGTYNEQFF. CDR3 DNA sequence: TGCGCCAGCACCCCAGGGGCAGGAACGTACAATGAGCAGTTCTTC.

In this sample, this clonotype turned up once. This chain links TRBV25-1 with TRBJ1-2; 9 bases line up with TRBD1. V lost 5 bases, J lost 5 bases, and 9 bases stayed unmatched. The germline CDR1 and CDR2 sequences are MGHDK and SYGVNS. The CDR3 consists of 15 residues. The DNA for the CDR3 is TGTGCCAGCAGTCCACAGGGACAGGGACAATATGGCTACACCTTC. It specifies CASSPQGQGQYGYTF.

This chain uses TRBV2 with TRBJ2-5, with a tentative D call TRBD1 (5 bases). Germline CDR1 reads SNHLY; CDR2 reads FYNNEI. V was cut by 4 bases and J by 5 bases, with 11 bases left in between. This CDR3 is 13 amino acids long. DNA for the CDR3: TGTGCCAGCAGTGTTCAGGGTCGGGAGACCCAGTACTTC. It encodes CASSVQGRETQYF.

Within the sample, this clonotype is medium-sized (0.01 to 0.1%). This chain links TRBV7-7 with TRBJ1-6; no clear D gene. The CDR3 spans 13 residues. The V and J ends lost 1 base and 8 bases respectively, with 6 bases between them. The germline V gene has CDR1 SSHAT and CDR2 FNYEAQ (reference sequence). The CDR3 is CASSLDGYSPLHF. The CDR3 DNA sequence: TGTGCCAGCAGCTTAGACGGGTATTCACCCCTCCACTTT.

The CDR3 loop is CASSFATEAFF. In nucleotides, the CDR3 is TGTGCCAGCAGTTTTGCCACTGAAGCTTTCTTT. This chain uses TRBV28 with TRBJ1-1, with D unclear. The V gene lost 3 bases and the J gene lost 4 bases, with 3 bases spanning the gap. CDR1 is MDHEN and CDR2 is SYDVKM in the germline V gene. The CDR3 is made up of 11 amino acids.

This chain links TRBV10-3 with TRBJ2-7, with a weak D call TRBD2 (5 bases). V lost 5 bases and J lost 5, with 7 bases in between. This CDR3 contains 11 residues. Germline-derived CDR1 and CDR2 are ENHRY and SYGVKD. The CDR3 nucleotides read TGTGCCATCAGTCCCGGGAACGAGCAGTACTTC. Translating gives CAISPGNEQYF.

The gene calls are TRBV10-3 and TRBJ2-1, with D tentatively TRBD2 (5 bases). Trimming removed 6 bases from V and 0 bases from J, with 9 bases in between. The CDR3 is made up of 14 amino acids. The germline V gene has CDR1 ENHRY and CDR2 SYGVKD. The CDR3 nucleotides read TGTGCCATCAGGGAGCGGAGCTCCTACAATGAGCAGTTCTTC. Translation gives CAIRERSSYNEQFF.

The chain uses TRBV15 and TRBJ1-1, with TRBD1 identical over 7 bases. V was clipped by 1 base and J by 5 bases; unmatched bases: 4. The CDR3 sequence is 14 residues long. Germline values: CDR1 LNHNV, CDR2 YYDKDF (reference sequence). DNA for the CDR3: TGTGCCACCAGCAGAGTACAGGGGAGGACTGAAGCTTTCTTT. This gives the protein CATSRVQGRTEAFF.

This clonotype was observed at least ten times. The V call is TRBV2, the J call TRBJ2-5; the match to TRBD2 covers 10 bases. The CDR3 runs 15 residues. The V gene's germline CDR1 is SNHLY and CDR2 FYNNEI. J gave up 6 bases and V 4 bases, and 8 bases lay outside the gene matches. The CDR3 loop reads CASSASSGSLKTQYF. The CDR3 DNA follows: TGTGCCAGCAGTGCCTCTAGCGGGAGTTTGAAGACCCAGTACTTC.

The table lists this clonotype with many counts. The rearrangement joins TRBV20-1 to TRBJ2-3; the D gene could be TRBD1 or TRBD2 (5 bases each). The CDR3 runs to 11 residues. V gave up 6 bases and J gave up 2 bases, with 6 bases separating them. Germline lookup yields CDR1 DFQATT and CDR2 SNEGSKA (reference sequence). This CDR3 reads CSAGVTDTQYF. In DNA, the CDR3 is TGCAGTGCGGGGGTCACAGATACGCAGTATTTT.

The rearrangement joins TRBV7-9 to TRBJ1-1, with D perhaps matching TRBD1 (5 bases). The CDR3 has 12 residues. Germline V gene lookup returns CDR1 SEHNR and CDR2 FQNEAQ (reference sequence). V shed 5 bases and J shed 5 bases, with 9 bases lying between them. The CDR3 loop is CASSPGLTEAFF. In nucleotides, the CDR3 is TGTGCCAGCAGCCCAGGGTTGACTGAAGCTTTCTTT.

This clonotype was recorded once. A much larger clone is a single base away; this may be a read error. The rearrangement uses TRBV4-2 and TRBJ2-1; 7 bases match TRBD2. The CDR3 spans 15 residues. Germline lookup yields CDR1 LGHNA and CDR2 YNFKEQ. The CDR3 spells CASNQGSAGNNEQFF. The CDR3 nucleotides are TGTGCCAGCAACCAAGGATCAGCGGGGAACAATGAGCAGTTCTTC.

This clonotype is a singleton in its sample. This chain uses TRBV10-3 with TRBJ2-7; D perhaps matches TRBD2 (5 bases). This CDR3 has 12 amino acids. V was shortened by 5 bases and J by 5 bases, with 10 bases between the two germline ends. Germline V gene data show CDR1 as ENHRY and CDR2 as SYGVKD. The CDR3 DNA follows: TGTGCCATCAGTTTCGCTAGCAACGAGCAGTACTTC. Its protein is CAISFASNEQYF.

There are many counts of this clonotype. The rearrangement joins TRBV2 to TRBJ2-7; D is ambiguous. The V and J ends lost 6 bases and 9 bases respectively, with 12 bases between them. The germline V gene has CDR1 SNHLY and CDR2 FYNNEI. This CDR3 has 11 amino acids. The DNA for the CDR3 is TGTGCCAGCAGGGGAACAGTAGGGCAGTACTTC. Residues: CASRGTVGQYF.

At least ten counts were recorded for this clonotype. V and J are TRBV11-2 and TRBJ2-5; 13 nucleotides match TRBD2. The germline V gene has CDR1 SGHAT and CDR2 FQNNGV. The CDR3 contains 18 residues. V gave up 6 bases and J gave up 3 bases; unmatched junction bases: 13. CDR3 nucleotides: TGTGCCAGCAGTATCACCGTTCCGGGACTAGCGGGAAAAGAGACCCAGTACTTC. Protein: CASSITVPGLAGKETQYF.

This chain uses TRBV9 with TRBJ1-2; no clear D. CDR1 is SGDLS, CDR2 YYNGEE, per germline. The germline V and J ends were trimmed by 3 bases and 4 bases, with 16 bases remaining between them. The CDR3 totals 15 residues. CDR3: CASSALQSGRYGYTF. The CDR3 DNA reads TGTGCCAGCAGCGCCCTCCAGTCGGGTCGCTATGGCTACACCTTC. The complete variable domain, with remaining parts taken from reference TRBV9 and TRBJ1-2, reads DSGVTQTPKHLITATGQRVTLRCSPRSGDLSVYWYQQSLDQGLQFLIQYYNGEERAKGNILERFSAQQFPDLHSELNLSSLELGDSALYFCASSALQSGRYGYTFGSGTRLTVV.